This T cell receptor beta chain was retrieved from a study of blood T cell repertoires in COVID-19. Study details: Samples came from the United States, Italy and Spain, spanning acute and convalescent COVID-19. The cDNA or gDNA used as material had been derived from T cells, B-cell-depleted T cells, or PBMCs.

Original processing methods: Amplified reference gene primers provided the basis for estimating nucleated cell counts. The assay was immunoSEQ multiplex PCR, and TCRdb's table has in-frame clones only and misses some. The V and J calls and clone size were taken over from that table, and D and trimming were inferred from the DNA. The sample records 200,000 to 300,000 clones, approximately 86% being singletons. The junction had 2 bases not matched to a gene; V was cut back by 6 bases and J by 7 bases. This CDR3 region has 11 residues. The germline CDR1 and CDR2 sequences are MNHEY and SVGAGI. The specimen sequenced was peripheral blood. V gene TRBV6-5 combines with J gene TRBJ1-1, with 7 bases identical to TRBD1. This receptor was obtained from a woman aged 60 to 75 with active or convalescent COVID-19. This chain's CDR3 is CASRRDSEAFF. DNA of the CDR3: TGTGCCAGCAGACGGGACAGTGAAGCTTTCTTT.